This TCR beta chain was found in a study of shared clonotypes between healthy human individuals. With respect to this clone: Antigen specificity is unknown.

Terminally differentiated effector memory CD45RA+ cells were left out of the naive CD8 fraction, which was CD45RO-negative and positively selected for CCR7. All of the donors resided in Nashville, Tennessee, and each was a Caucasian adult. The sorted-subset replicate PCRs were given 200 ng DNA, which is 31,000 or so T cell genomes. The protocol was immunoSEQ multiplex PCR, while the TCRdb copy is restricted to in-frame clones and leaves out a portion. The sample has about 2.1 million clones, around 93% seen once. Study-wide results and caveats: Sampling included only blood; tissue repertoires likely differ.

This receptor was identified in a man aged 18 to 35 in good health. Some clones in this sample may be carry-over from other donors' samples. The sample taken for sequencing was naive CD8+ T cells from PBMCs.

This chain's CDR3 is CAISESPGSTEAFF. CDR3 DNA sequence: TGTGCCATCAGTGAGTCACCGGGGTCCACTGAAGCTTTCTTT. The chain has TRBV10-3 and TRBJ1-1, with D unresolved. V gave up 0 bases and J gave up 4 bases, with 9 bases separating them. The CDR3 is 14 residues long. Germline V gene lookup returns CDR1 ENHRY and CDR2 SYGVKD.